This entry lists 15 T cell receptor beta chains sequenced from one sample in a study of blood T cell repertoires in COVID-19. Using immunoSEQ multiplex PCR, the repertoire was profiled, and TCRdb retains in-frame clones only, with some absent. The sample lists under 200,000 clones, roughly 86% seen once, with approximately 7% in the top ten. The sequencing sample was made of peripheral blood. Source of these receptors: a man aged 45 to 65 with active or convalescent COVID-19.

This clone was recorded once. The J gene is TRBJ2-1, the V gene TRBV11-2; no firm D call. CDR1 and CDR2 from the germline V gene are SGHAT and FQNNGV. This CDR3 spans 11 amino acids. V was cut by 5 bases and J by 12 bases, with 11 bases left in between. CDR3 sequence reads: CASSPGRGQFF. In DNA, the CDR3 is TGTGCCAGCAGCCCCGGTCGAGGGCAGTTCTTC.

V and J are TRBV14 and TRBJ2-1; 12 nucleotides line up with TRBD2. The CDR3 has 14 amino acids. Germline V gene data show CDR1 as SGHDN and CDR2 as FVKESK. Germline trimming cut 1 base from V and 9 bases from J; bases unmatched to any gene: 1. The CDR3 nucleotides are TGTGCCAGCAGCCAAGGACTAGCGGGAGTTGAGCAGTTCTTC. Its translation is CASSQGLAGVEQFF.

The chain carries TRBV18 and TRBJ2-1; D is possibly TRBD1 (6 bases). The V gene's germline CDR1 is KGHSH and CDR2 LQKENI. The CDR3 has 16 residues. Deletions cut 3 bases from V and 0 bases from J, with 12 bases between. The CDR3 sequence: CASSPPLGGSYNEQFF. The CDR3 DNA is TGTGCCAGCTCACCTCCGCTAGGGGGCTCCTACAATGAGCAGTTCTTC.

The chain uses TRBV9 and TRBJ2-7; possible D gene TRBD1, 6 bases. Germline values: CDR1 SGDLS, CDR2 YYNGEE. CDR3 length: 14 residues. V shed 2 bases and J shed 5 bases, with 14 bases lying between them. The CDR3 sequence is CASSVGQFSHEQYF. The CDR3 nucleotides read TGTGCCAGCAGCGTCGGACAGTTTTCCCACGAGCAGTACTTC. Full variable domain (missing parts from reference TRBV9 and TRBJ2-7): DSGVTQTPKHLITATGQRVTLRCSPRSGDLSVYWYQQSLDQGLQFLIQYYNGEERAKGNILERFSAQQFPDLHSELNLSSLELGDSALYFCASSVGQFSHEQYFGPGTRLTVT.

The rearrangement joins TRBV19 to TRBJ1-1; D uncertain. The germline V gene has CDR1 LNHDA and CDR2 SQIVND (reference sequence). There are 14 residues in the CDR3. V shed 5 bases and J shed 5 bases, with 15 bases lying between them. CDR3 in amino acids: CASSFWEGTTEAFF. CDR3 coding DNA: TGTGCCAGTAGTTTTTGGGAGGGAACAACTGAAGCTTTCTTT. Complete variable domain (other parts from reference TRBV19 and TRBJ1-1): DGGITQSPKYLFRKEGQNVTLSCEQNLNHDAMYWYRQDPGQGLRLIYYSQIVNDFQKGDIAEGYSVSREKKESFPLTVTSAQKNPTAFYLCASSFWEGTTEAFFGQGTRLTVV.

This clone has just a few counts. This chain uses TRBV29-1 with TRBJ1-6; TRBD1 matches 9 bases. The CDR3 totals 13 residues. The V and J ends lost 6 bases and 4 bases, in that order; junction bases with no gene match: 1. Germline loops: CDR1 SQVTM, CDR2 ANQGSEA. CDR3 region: CSVGTGYNSPLHF. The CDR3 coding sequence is TGCAGCGTCGGGACAGGGTATAATTCACCCCTCCACTTT.

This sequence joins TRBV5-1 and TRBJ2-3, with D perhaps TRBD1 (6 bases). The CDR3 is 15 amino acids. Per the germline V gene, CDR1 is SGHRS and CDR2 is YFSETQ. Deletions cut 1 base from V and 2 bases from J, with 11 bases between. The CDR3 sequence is CASSLQQGATDTQYF. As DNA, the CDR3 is TGCGCCAGCAGCTTGCAACAGGGCGCCACAGATACGCAGTATTTT. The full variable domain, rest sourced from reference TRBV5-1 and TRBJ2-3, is KAGVTQTPRYLIKTRGQQVTLSCSPISGHRSVSWYQQTPGQGLQFLFEYFSETQRNKGNFPGRFSGRQFSNSRSEMNVSTLELGDSALYLCASSLQQGATDTQYFGPGTRLTVL.

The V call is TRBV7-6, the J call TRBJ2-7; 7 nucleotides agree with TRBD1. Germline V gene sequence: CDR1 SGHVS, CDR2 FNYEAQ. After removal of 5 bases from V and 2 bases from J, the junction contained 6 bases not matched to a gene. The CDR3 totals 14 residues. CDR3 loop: CASSTRQGAYEQYF. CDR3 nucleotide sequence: TGTGCCAGCAGCACACGACAGGGTGCCTACGAGCAGTACTTC.

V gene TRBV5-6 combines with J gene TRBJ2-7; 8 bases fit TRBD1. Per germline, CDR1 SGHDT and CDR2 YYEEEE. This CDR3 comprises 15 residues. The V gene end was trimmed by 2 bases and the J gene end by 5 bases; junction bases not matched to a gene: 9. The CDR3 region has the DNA TGTGCCAGCAGCTTTAAGACAGGGGTCGGGGACGAGCAGTACTTC. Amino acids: CASSFKTGVGDEQYF.

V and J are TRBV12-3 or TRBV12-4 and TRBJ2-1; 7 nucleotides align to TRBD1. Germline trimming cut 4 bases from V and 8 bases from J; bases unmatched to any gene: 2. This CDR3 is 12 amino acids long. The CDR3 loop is CASSSQGYEQFF. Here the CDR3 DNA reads TGTGCCAGCAGTTCACAGGGGTATGAGCAGTTCTTC.

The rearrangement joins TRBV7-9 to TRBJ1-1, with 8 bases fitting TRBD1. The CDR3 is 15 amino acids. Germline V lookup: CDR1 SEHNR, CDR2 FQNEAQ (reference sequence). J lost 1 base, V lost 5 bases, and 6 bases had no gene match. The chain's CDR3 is CASSINRGWNTEAFF. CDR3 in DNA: TGTGCCAGCAGCATAAACAGGGGGTGGAACACTGAAGCTTTCTTT.

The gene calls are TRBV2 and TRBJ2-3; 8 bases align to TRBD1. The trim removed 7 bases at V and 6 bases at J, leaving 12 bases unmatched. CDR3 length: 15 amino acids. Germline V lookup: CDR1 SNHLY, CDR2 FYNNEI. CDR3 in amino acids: CASNPDRVQLDTQYF. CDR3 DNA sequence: TGTGCCAGCAACCCGGACAGGGTTCAGTTGGATACGCAGTATTTT.

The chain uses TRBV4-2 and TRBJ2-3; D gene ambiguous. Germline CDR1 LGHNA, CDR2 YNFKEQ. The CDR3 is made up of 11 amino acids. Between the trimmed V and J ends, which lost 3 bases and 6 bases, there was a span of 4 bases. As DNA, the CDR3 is TGTGCCAGCAGCCAGGAGGATACGCAGTATTTT. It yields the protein CASSQEDTQYF.

CDR3 loop: CASSTPSTEHFATNEKLFF. CDR3 DNA: TGTGCCAGTAGTACCCCATCGACAGAACACTTCGCAACTAATGAAAAACTGTTTTTT. V is TRBV19 and J is TRBJ1-4; possibly TRBD1 for D (5 bases). Germline assignment: CDR1 LNHDA and CDR2 SQIVND (reference sequence). CDR3 length: 19 residues. Trimming took off 4 bases at V and 0 bases at J, with 21 bases between the two ends.

Here the CDR3 reads CASSQVVTAPRDYEQYF. The CDR3 DNA is TGTGCCAGCAGCCAAGTCGTGACAGCGCCAAGAGACTACGAGCAGTACTTC. The gene calls are TRBV4-2 and TRBJ2-7; tentative D call: TRBD1 (5 bases). The germline V gene encodes CDR1 LGHNA and CDR2 YNFKEQ. There are 17 residues in the CDR3. Trimming stripped 1 base from V and 3 bases from J, with 19 bases between.